The rows below give T cell receptor beta chains drawn from one sample of a study of T cell repertoires in cytomegalovirus infection. TCRdb redid the calling of the reads with MiXCR, one entry per CDR3 protein. The table has approximately 130,000 distinct CDR3 sequences, about 24% seen once. No antigen has been identified for these receptors. Material: PBMCs, sequenced either directly or after in vitro stimulation (not recorded which). Receptor source: a human donor in good health (CMV status not recorded). Some clones in this sample may be carry-over from other donors' samples. CDR3s include the opening cysteine and the closing phenylalanine or tryptophan. The D gene is left open where the match is weak. Not all rows give a size; the values are once, few, many and, for expanded clones, a class.

length | J | size | V | D | CDR3 | DNA
18 | TRBJ2-1 | few | TRBV15 | NA | CATSRDQSRKSSYNEQFF | TGTGCCACCAGCAGAGATCAGTCTCGCAAAAGCTCCTACAATGAGCAGTTCTTC
14 | TRBJ1-5 | many | TRBV4-3 | NA | CASSQDVGPGPQHF | TGCGCCAGCAGCCAAGATGTCGGCCCGGGGCCCCAGCATTTT
13 | TRBJ2-5 | NA | TRBV7-6 | NA | CASSPVVQETQYF | TGTGCCAGCAGCCCGGTCGTACAAGAGACCCAGTACTTC
14 | TRBJ2-2 | NA | TRBV20-1 | NA | CSARPTENTGELFF | TGCAGTGCCCGACCGACTGAGAACACCGGGGAGCTGTTTTTT
15 | TRBJ1-5 | many | TRBV6-2/TRBV6-3 | NA | CASSPIGAGNQPQHF | TGTGCCAGCAGCCCGATCGGGGCAGGGAATCAGCCCCAGCATTTT
14 | TRBJ1-2 | few | TRBV27 | NA | CASSLLSTGYGYTF | TGTGCCAGCAGTTTATTGAGCACAGGCTATGGCTACACCTTC
16 | TRBJ2-5 | few | TRBV4-1 | TRBD2 | CASSPGLAGLQETQYF | TGCGCCAGCAGCCCGGGACTAGCGGGACTCCAGGAGACCCAGTACTTC
15 | TRBJ1-4 | many | TRBV11-2 | TRBD1 | CASSTLDRGHEKLFF | TGTGCCAGCAGCACCCTCGACAGGGGGCACGAAAAACTGTTTTTT
14 | TRBJ1-2 | few | TRBV12-3/TRBV12-4 | NA | CASSKGGANYGYTF | TGTGCCAGCAGTAAGGGAGGGGCTAACTATGGCTACACCTTC
13 | TRBJ1-4 | NA | TRBV15 | NA | CATSRGSEEKLFF | TGTGCCACCAGCAGGGGTTCGGAGGAAAAACTGTTTTTT